This T cell receptor beta chain derives from a study of patients and donors after allogeneic stem cell transplantation. TCRdb redid the calling of the RT-PCR reads with MiXCR, one entry per CDR3 protein. The sample has roughly 940,000 distinct CDR3 sequences; approximately 18% are singletons. The V end lost 3 bases, the J end lost 2 bases, and 10 bases lay between the germline ends. This CDR3 is 14 amino acids long. Germline V gene lookup returns CDR1 ENHRY and CDR2 SYGVKD. This clonotype came up many times. The sample comprised blood, either unsorted or a sorted T cell fraction (not recorded which). This clonotype was sampled from a human donor who was either an allogeneic HSCT recipient or a stem cell or donor lymphocyte infusion donor (not recorded which). It is not recorded whose cells these are; they may come from a transplant donor. This chain joins TRBV10-3 and TRBJ1-1, with D tentatively TRBD1 (6 bases). The CDR3 loop is CAISDLQGNTEAFF. The CDR3 nucleotides read TGTGCCATCAGTGATCTACAGGGAAACACTGAAGCTTTCTTT.